Following are 6 T cell receptor beta chains from one sample sequenced in a study of blood T cell repertoires in COVID-19. Sequenced by immunoSEQ multiplex PCR; TCRdb stores in-frame clones only, minus some. Of about 270,000 clones listed, 86% are singletons. Sequencing input: peripheral blood. The origin of the receptors is a man in his forties with active or convalescent COVID-19.

This rearrangement joins TRBV25-1 to TRBJ2-1; 9 bases align to TRBD1. Germline lookup yields CDR1 MGHDK and CDR2 SYGVNS. CDR3 length equals 17 residues. V lost 3 bases to trimming and J lost 1 base; unmatched junction nucleotides: 7. CDR3 sequence (DNA): TGTGCCAGCAGTGATCGGGACAGGGATAGGTCCTACAATGAGCAGTTCTTC. Translation gives CASSDRDRDRSYNEQFF.

The genes are TRBV9 and TRBJ1-1, with TRBD1 matching over 10 bases. Germline loops: CDR1 SGDLS, CDR2 YYNGEE. The CDR3 runs to 15 residues. Trimming at V came to 3 bases and at J to 4 bases, leaving 6 bases not matched to a gene. CDR3 in amino acids: CASSAGQGVATEAFF. CDR3 bases: TGTGCCAGCAGCGCCGGACAGGGGGTGGCCACTGAAGCTTTCTTT. Looking up the rest from reference TRBV9 and TRBJ1-1 gives the full variable domain: DSGVTQTPKHLITATGQRVTLRCSPRSGDLSVYWYQQSLDQGLQFLIQYYNGEERAKGNILERFSAQQFPDLHSELNLSSLELGDSALYFCASSAGQGVATEAFFGQGTRLTVV.

Concerning this clone: A much bigger clone sits one base away, suggesting this may be a read error. In the same sample, other DNA sequences code for this CDR3. The chain recombines TRBV7-8 with TRBJ1-1; D possibly corresponds to TRBD1 (5 bases). CDR3 length: 13 residues. Trimming removed 5 bases from V and 1 base from J, with 8 bases in between. From germline, CDR1 is SGHVS and CDR2 FQNEAQ. The DNA of the CDR3 is TGTGCCAGCAGCCTTGGACAGAACACTGAAGCTTTCTTT. Protein product: CASSLGQNTEAFF.

This clone was counted only a few times. The chain couples TRBV6-5 to TRBJ1-2, with 7 bases matching TRBD1. The CDR3 runs to 14 residues. With 8 bases clipped from V and 4 bases from J, the junction kept 10 bases outside the gene matches. Germline CDR1 and CDR2: MNHEY and SVGAGI. This chain's CDR3 is CASGQGGSLYGYTF. The CDR3 coding sequence is TGTGCCAGCGGGCAAGGGGGCAGCCTCTATGGCTACACCTTC.

This chain connects TRBV5-6 to TRBJ2-3; TRBD2 might be the D (5 bases). CDR3 length equals 12 residues. V dropped 4 bases and J dropped 6 bases, with 9 bases sitting between them. Per germline, CDR1 SGHDT and CDR2 YYEEEE. For the CDR3, the DNA is TGTGCCAGCAGCCGAGGGTGGGATACGCAGTATTTT. The encoded protein is CASSRGWDTQYF. Drawing the rest from reference TRBV5-6 and TRBJ2-3, the complete variable domain is DAGVTQSPTHLIKTRGQQVTLRCSPKSGHDTVSWYQQALGQGPQFIFQYYEEEERQRGNFPDRFSGHQFPNYSSELNVNALLLGDSALYLCASSRGWDTQYFGPGTRLTVL.

The chain has TRBV24-1 and TRBJ1-2, with a weak D call TRBD1 (5 bases). V gave up 3 bases and J gave up 4 bases, with 8 bases separating them. This CDR3 is built from 13 residues. The germline gives CDR1 KGHDR, CDR2 SFDVKD. This CDR3 reads CATSDGAAYGYTF. CDR3 nucleotide sequence: TGTGCCACCAGTGATGGGGCAGCCTATGGCTACACCTTC.